The rows below give T cell receptor beta chains drawn from one sample of a study of read filtering for tumor transcriptome and immune sequencing. TCRdb analysed the reads with MiXCR anew, one entry per CDR3 protein. Of about 48,000 distinct CDR3 sequences in the sample, roughly 18% were seen once. The sample was a population of CD138-negative cells sorted from bone marrow. The receptors originated from a donor older than 35 with multiple myeloma. Each CDR3 is given with its conserved first and last residue. The order of the fields is V gene, D gene, J gene, clone size, CDR3 DNA, CDR3 protein. D genes are given only for firm matches. Only part of the rows carry a size: once, few, many, or a class if the clone is expanded.

V gene: TRBV5-4; D gene: TRBD2; J gene: TRBJ2-5; clone size: many; CDR3 DNA: TGTGCCAGCAGCTCCTGGACTAGCGGGGGGTCAAAGTACTTC; CDR3 protein: CASSSWTSGGSKYF
V gene: TRBV5-4; D gene: NA; J gene: TRBJ2-1; clone size: NA; CDR3 DNA: TGTGCCAGCAGCGAAAGCTTTGAGCAGTTCTTC; CDR3 protein: CASSESFEQFF
V gene: TRBV25-1; D gene: NA; J gene: TRBJ2-7; clone size: many; CDR3 DNA: TGTGCCAGCAGTGATGTAACAGGCTACGAGCAGTACTTC; CDR3 protein: CASSDVTGYEQYF
V gene: TRBV29-1; D gene: NA; J gene: TRBJ2-7; clone size: NA; CDR3 DNA: TGCAGCGTGGGATTCCAGGGGACCTACGAGCAGTACTTC; CDR3 protein: CSVGFQGTYEQYF
V gene: TRBV19; D gene: NA; J gene: TRBJ2-5; clone size: NA; CDR3 DNA: TGTGCCAGTAGTGTGGACGGGGCGGGCCAGTACTTC; CDR3 protein: CASSVDGAGQYF
V gene: TRBV4-2; D gene: TRBD2; J gene: TRBJ2-3; clone size: many; CDR3 DNA: TGTGCCAGCAGCCAAATAACTAGCGGGAGTGGAGATACGCAGTATTTT; CDR3 protein: CASSQITSGSGDTQYF
V gene: TRBV7-3; D gene: NA; J gene: TRBJ2-2; clone size: NA; CDR3 DNA: TGTGCCAGCAGCCCTTTCCTCGGTGTAGCGGCTCCCGGGGAGCTGTTTTTT; CDR3 protein: CASSPFLGVAAPGELFF
V gene: TRBV5-1; D gene: TRBD1; J gene: TRBJ2-7; clone size: many; CDR3 DNA: TGCGCCAGCAGCCCCATCCCCGGGACAGGATCCTACGAGCAGTACTTC; CDR3 protein: CASSPIPGTGSYEQYF
V gene: TRBV7-8; D gene: NA; J gene: TRBJ2-6; clone size: NA; CDR3 DNA: TGTGCCAGCAGCTCGCCCTCAGGGATTCGTTCTGGGGCCAACGTCCTGACTTTC; CDR3 protein: CASSSPSGIRSGANVLTF
V gene: TRBV20-1; D gene: TRBD2; J gene: TRBJ2-5; clone size: many; CDR3 DNA: TGCAGTGCTACTCATAGCGGGACAGAGACCCAGTACTTC; CDR3 protein: CSATHSGTETQYF
V gene: TRBV7-9; D gene: NA; J gene: TRBJ1-2; clone size: many; CDR3 DNA: TGTGCCAGCAGCCAAAGCTGGGCTCCCTATGGCTACACCTTC; CDR3 protein: CASSQSWAPYGYTF
V gene: TRBV29-1; D gene: NA; J gene: TRBJ2-3; clone size: many; CDR3 DNA: TGCAGCGTACGCCGTAAAGGGGAAATTGATACGCAGTATTTT; CDR3 protein: CSVRRKGEIDTQYF
V gene: TRBV12-3/TRBV12-4; D gene: NA; J gene: TRBJ2-3; clone size: many; CDR3 DNA: TGTGCCAGCAGGCGCGGGGGCACAGATACGCAGTATTTT; CDR3 protein: CASRRGGTDTQYF
V gene: TRBV28; D gene: NA; J gene: TRBJ1-5; clone size: many; CDR3 DNA: TGTGCCAGCATCGTAGGGGGGAGTCAGCCCCAGCATTTT; CDR3 protein: CASIVGGSQPQHF
V gene: TRBV11-2; D gene: NA; J gene: TRBJ1-1; clone size: few; CDR3 DNA: TGTGCCAGCAGCACCCGGGCGGCCAAGCCCGCGTTAGAAGCTTTCTTT; CDR3 protein: CASSTRAAKPALEAFF
V gene: TRBV7-9; D gene: TRBD1; J gene: TRBJ2-7; clone size: few; CDR3 DNA: TGTGCCAGCAGCTCGGGCCGGACAGGCGGAACCTACGAGCAGTACTTC; CDR3 protein: CASSSGRTGGTYEQYF
V gene: TRBV7-9; D gene: NA; J gene: TRBJ2-1; clone size: many; CDR3 DNA: TGTGCCAGCAGCTTAGACCCCCCTCGACTAACCAGCTCCTACAATGAGCAGTTCTTC; CDR3 protein: CASSLDPPRLTSSYNEQFF
V gene: TRBV27; D gene: NA; J gene: TRBJ1-1; clone size: once; CDR3 DNA: TGTGCCAGCAGTTTAACGATGCGGGTCACTGAAGCTTCCTTT; CDR3 protein: CASSLTMRVTEASF